Given below is one T cell receptor beta chain in context. Antigen specificity is unknown. The source of the sample is a study of regulatory T cells in long-lasting Graves disease. Study-level results: Persistent patients shared more public clonotypes (2,741) than newly diagnosed patients (around 1,000). Less diverse TCR repertoires were seen in persistent Graves' patients than in newly diagnosed ones. TRBV28, TRBJ1-2 and TRBJ2-5 were segments that persistent disease favored.

Sequencing libraries for TCR beta were prepared with iRepertoire HTBI primers and Arm-PCR of CDR3 regions. TCRdb re-called the multiplex PCR reads through MiXCR, storing one row per CDR3 protein. This table has approximately 500,000 distinct CDR3 sequences, roughly a fifth appearing once. Trimming removed 6 bases from V and 4 bases from J; junction bases left unmatched: 10. CDR1 is DFQATT and CDR2 is SNEGSKA in the germline V gene (reference sequence). The CDR3 is 15 amino acids. The time point here: persistent/refractory GD, antithyroid drugs over 5 years with positive TRAb. With RNA extracted from PBMCs as input, the TCR library was made. American Thyroid Association guidelines were used to diagnose Graves' disease.

The chain couples TRBV20-1 to TRBJ2-1; 9 bases are a match to TRBD2. This receptor was obtained from a female donor with Graves disease. This specimen consisted of peripheral blood mononuclear cells (PBMCs), obtained when the disease was refractory, from a patient treated with antithyroid drugs. In DNA, the CDR3 is TGCAGTGCCACGCCGGGGAGCGGGAGGTACAATGAGCAGTTCTTC. Its protein is CSATPGSGRYNEQFF.